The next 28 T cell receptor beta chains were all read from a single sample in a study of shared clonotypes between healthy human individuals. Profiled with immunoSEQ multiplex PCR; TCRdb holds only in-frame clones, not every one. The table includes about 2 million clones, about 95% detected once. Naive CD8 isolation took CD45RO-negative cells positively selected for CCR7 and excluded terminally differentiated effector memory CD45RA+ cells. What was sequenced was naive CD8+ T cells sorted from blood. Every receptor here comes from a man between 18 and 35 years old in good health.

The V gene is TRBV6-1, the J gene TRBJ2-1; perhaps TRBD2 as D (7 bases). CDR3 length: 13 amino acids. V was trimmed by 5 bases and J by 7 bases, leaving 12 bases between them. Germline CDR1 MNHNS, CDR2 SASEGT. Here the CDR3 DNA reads TGTGCCAGCAGTAAGGGAGGGGGAAATGAGCAGTTCTTC. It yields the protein CASSKGGGNEQFF.

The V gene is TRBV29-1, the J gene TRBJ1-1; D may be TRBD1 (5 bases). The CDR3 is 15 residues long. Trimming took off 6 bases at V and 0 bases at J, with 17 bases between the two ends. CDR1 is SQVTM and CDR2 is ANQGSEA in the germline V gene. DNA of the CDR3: TGCAGCGTGGTCGGGGGTTTTTCTCTGAACACTGAAGCTTTCTTT. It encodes CSVVGGFSLNTEAFF.

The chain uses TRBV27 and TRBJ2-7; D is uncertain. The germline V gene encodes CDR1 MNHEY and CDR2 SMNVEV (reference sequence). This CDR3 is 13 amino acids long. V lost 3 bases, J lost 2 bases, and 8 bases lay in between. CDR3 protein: CASSLWGTYEQYF. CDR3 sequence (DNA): TGTGCCAGCAGTTTGTGGGGTACCTACGAGCAGTACTTC.

CDR3 amino acids: CASSQLDSNEKLFF. The CDR3 nucleotides read TGTGCCAGCAGCCAACTTGACAGTAATGAAAAACTGTTTTTT. The rearrangement uses TRBV14 and TRBJ1-4, with D possibly TRBD1 on 5 matching bases. The CDR3 covers 14 residues. Per germline, CDR1 SGHDN and CDR2 FVKESK. The V end was cut by 2 bases, the J end by 4 bases, with 8 bases between.

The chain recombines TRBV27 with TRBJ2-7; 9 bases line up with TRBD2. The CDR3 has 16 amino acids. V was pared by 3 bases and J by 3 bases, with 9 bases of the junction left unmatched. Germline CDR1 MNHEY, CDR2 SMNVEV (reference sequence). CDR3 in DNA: TGTGCCAGCAGTTTCTATAGCGGGAGAGGATTCTACGAGCAGTACTTC. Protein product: CASSFYSGRGFYEQYF.

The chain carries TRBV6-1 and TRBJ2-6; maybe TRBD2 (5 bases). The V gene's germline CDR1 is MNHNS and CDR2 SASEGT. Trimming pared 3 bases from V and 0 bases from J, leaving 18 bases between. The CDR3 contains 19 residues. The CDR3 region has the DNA TGTGCCAGCAGTGATTACGAGGGTCCTGAATTCTCTGGGGCCAACGTCCTGACTTTC. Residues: CASSDYEGPEFSGANVLTF.

The CDR3 DNA reads as TGTGCCAGCAGTGAAGTTGAACAGGGCGTAATGAATGAAAAACTGTTTTTT. Protein sequence: CASSEVEQGVMNEKLFF. This chain uses TRBV6-1 with TRBJ1-4; D possibly corresponds to TRBD1 (6 bases). The germline V gene has CDR1 MNHNS and CDR2 SASEGT. CDR3 length: 17 amino acids. V lost 1 base and J lost 5, with 17 bases in between.

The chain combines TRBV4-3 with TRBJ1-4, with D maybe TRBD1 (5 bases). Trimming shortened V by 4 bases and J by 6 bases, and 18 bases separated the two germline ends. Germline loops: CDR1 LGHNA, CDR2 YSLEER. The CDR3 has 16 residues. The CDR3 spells CASSPRSGGWDEKLFF. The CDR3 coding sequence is TGCGCCAGCAGCCCCCGTTCTGGGGGTTGGGATGAAAAACTGTTTTTT.

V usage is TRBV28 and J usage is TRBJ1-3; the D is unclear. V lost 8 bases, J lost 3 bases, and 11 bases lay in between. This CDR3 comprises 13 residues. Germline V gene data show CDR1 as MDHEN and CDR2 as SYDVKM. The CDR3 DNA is TGTGCCAGCCCAAGGGCTTTTGGAAACACCATATATTTT. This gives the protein CASPRAFGNTIYF.

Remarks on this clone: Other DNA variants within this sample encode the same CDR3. DNA for the CDR3: TGCGCCAGCAGCCAAGAGCGGCTAGCGGCCTACAATGAGCAGTTCTTC. It translates to CASSQERLAAYNEQFF. The gene calls are TRBV4-1 and TRBJ2-1, with TRBD2 matching 7 bases. The CDR3 consists of 16 residues. CDR1 is MGHRA, CDR2 YSYEKL, per germline. Trimming took 0 bases from V and 2 from J; bases not matched to a gene: 4.

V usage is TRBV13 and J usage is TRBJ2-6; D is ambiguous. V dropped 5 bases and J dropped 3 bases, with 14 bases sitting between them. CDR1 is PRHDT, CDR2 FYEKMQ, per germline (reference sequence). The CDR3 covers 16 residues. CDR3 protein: CASSEHRLGGANVLTF. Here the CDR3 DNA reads TGTGCCAGCAGCGAACACCGCCTAGGTGGGGCCAACGTCCTGACTTTC.

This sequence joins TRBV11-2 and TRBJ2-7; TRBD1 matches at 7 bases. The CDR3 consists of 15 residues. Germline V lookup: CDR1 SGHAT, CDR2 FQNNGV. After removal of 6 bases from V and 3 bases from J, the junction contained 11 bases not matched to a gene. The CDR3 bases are TGTGCCAGCAGTCATGGGACAGCATCTATCTACGAGCAGTACTTC. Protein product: CASSHGTASIYEQYF.

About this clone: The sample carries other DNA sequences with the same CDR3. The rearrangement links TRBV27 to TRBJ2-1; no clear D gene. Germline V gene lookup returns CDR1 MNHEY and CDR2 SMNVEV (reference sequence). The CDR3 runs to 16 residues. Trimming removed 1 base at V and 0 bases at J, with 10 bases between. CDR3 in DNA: TGTGCCAGCAGTTTATTGGCAGGTAGCTCCTACAATGAGCAGTTCTTC. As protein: CASSLLAGSSYNEQFF.

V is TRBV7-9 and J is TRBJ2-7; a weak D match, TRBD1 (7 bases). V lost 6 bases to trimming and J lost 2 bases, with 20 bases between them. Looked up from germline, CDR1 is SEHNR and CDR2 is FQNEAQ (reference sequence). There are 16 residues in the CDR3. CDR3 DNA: TGTGCCAGCAGTCAACAAGGAGGGGGCTTTACCTACGAGCAGTACTTC. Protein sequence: CASSQQGGGFTYEQYF.

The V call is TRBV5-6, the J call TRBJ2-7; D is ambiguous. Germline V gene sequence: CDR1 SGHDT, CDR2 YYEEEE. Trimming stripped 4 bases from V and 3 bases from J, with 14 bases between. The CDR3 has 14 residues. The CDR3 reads CASSPLGSLYEQYF. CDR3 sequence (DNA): TGTGCCAGCAGCCCTCTCGGCAGTCTCTACGAGCAGTACTTC.

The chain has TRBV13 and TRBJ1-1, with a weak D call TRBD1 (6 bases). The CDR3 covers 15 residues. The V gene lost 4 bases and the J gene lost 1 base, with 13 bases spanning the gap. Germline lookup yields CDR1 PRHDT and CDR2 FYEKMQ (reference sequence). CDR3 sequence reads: CASSSMGGGNTEAFF. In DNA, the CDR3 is TGTGCCAGCAGCTCAATGGGAGGGGGGAACACTGAAGCTTTCTTT.

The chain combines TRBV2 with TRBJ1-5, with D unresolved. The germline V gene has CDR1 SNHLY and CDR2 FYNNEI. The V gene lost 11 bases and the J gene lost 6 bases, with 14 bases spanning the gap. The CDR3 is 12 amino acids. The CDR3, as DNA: TGTGCCGGAACCTCGGGTACTCAGCCCCAGCATTTT. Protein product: CAGTSGTQPQHF.

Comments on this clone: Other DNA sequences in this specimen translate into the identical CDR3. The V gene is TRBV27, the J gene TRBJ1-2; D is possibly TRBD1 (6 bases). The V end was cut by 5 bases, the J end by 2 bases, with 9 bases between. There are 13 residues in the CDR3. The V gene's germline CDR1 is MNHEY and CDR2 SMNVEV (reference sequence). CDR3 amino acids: CASSTTGNYGYTF. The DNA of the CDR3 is TGTGCCAGCAGTACGACAGGAAACTATGGCTACACCTTC.

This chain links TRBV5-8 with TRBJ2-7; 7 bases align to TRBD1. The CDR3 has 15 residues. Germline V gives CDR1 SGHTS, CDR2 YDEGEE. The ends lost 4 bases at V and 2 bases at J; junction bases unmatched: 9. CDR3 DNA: TGTGCCAGCAGCCCGTGGGGGACAGTCCCCTACGAGCAGTACTTC. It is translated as CASSPWGTVPYEQYF.

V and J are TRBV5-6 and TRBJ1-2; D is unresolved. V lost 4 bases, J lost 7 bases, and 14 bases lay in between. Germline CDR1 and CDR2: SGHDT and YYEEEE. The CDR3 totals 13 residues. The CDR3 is CASSPEQAFGYTF. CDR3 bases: TGTGCCAGCAGCCCCGAGCAAGCGTTTGGCTACACCTTC.

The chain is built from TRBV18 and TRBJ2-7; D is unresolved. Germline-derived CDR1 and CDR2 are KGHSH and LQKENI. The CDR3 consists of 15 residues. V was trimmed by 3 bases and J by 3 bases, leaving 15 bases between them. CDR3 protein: CASSPSDSILYEQYF. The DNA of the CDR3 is TGTGCCAGCTCACCTTCAGACTCGATTCTCTACGAGCAGTACTTC.

CDR3 sequence (DNA): TGTGCCAGCAGCTCGGGACTAGCTCACGAGCAGTACTTC. As protein: CASSSGLAHEQYF. The chain joins TRBV7-9 to TRBJ2-7; 9 nucleotides align to TRBD2. Germline CDR1 reads SEHNR; CDR2 reads FQNEAQ (reference sequence). Trimming removed 4 bases from V and 5 bases from J; junction bases left unmatched: 3. The CDR3 has 13 residues.

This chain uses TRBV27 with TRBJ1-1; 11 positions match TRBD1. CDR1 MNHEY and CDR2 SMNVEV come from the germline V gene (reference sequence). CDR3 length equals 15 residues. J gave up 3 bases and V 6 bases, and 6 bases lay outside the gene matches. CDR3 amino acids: CASRSDRGLYTEAFF. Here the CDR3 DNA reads TGTGCCAGCAGATCGGACAGGGGGCTGTACACTGAAGCTTTCTTT.

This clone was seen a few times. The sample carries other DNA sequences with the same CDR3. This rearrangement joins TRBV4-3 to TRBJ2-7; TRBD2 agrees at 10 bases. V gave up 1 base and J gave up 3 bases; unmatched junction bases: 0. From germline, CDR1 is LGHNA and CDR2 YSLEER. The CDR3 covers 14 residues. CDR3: CASSQGLAGYEQYF. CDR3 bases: TGCGCCAGCAGCCAAGGACTAGCGGGCTACGAGCAGTACTTC.

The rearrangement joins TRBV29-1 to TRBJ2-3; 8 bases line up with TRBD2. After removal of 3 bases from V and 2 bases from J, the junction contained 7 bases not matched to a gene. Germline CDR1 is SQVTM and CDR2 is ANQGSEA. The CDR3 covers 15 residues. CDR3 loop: CSVEGAGDLTDTQYF. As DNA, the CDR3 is TGCAGCGTTGAGGGAGCGGGGGATCTCACAGATACGCAGTATTTT.

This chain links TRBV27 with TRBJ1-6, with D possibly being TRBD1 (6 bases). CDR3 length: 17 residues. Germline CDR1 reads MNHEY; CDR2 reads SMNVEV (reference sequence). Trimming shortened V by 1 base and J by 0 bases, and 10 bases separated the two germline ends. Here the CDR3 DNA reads TGTGCCAGCAGTTTATGGTTAGGGGGCTCCTATAATTCACCCCTCCACTTT. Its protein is CASSLWLGGSYNSPLHF.

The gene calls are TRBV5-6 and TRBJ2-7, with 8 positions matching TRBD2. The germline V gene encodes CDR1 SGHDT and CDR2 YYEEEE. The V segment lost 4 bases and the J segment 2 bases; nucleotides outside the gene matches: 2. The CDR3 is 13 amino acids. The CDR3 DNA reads TGTGCCAGCAGCCGGACTAGCCCCTACGAGCAGTACTTC. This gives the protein CASSRTSPYEQYF.

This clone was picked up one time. For the CDR3, the DNA is TGTGCCAGCAGTGTATGGGACAGGGATGAAAAACTGTTTTTT. Translation: CASSVWDRDEKLFF. This sequence joins TRBV6-1 and TRBJ1-4; 9 bases line up with TRBD1. The V gene end was trimmed by 4 bases and the J gene end by 6 bases; junction bases not matched to a gene: 3. Germline V lookup: CDR1 MNHNS, CDR2 SASEGT. There are 14 residues in the CDR3.